Below are 12 T cell receptor beta chains sequenced from a single sample in a study of shared clonotypes between healthy human individuals. Method: immunoSEQ multiplex PCR; TCRdb's copy keeps in-frame clones and lacks some. Among 2,500,000 or so clones, around 94% were seen once, and the ten largest hold under 0.15%. The specimen sequenced was naive CD4+ T cells sorted from blood. This sample's subset: CD45RA+ positively selected. The receptors were gathered from a young man in good health.

There are a few counts of this clone. The V gene is TRBV27, the J gene TRBJ1-6, with a weak D call TRBD1 (6 bases). CDR1 is MNHEY, CDR2 SMNVEV, per germline (reference sequence). V lost 4 bases, J lost 6 bases, and 10 bases lay in between. CDR3 length: 14 amino acids. CDR3 amino acids: CASSWTARNSPLHF. CDR3 nucleotides: TGTGCCAGCAGTTGGACAGCCCGTAATTCACCCCTCCACTTT.

The V gene is TRBV19, the J gene TRBJ2-3, with a possible D match to TRBD2 (5 bases). CDR1 and CDR2 (germline): LNHDA, SQIVND (reference sequence). The V gene lost 3 bases and the J gene lost 4 bases, with 11 bases spanning the gap. This CDR3 region has 14 residues. CDR3 nucleotide sequence: TGTGCCAGTAGTATGGGGAGAAGCCCAGATACGCAGTATTTT. This codes for CASSMGRSPDTQYF.

Regarding this clone: The sample contains more than one DNA sequence encoding this CDR3. V is TRBV5-1 and J is TRBJ2-7; 11 bases map to TRBD1. Germline-derived CDR1 and CDR2 are SGHRS and YFSETQ. This CDR3 has 15 amino acids. Trimming removed 4 bases from V and 1 base from J; junction bases left unmatched: 4. The CDR3 spells CASSPGTGGSYEQYF. Written as DNA, the CDR3 is TGCGCCAGCAGCCCCGGGACAGGGGGATCCTACGAGCAGTACTTC.

J is TRBJ1-6 and V is TRBV6-6; D possibly corresponds to TRBD1 (5 bases). CDR1 is MNHNY, CDR2 SVGAGI, per germline (reference sequence). CDR3 length: 14 residues. V was trimmed by 7 bases and J by 11 bases, leaving 18 bases between them. CDR3 in DNA: TGTGCCAGCACCCAAGACGGGGCGAGCACACCCCTCCACTTT. This encodes CASTQDGASTPLHF.

In its sample, this clone was seen once. The sample carries other DNA sequences with the same CDR3. The genes are TRBV5-4 and TRBJ1-1; TRBD1 aligns across 10 bases. The CDR3 runs 15 residues. Losses at the gene ends were 4 bases for V and 1 base for J; bases not matched to a gene: 4. CDR1 and CDR2 (germline): SGHNT, YYREEE (reference sequence). The DNA for the CDR3 is TGTGCCAGCAGCCCAGACAGGGGGCGGAACACTGAAGCTTTCTTT. Protein product: CASSPDRGRNTEAFF.

On this clone: The sample holds other DNA sequences that translate to the same CDR3. The rearrangement links TRBV7-9 to TRBJ1-2; D uncertain. Trimming removed 3 bases from V and 4 bases from J, with 6 bases in between. CDR3 size: 12 residues. Germline V gene lookup returns CDR1 SEHNR and CDR2 FQNEAQ (reference sequence). CDR3 in amino acids: CASSLDLYGYTF. In DNA form, the CDR3 reads TGTGCCAGCAGCTTGGATCTCTATGGCTACACCTTC.

The chain couples TRBV6-1 to TRBJ1-2, with 7 bases that match TRBD1. Germline loops: CDR1 MNHNS, CDR2 SASEGT. The CDR3 has 14 residues. The V segment lost 4 bases and the J segment 6 bases; nucleotides outside the gene matches: 8. In DNA, the CDR3 is TGTGCCAGCAGTGCACCGGGACAGAGTAATGGCTACACCTTC. Translating it yields CASSAPGQSNGYTF.

The chain carries TRBV6-6 and TRBJ2-4; 8 nucleotides match TRBD1. The CDR3 runs to 16 residues. Per germline, CDR1 MNHNY and CDR2 SVGAGI (reference sequence). The V gene end was trimmed by 7 bases and the J gene end by 0 bases; junction bases not matched to a gene: 8. CDR3 sequence: CASIHATGEAKNIQYF. The CDR3 coding sequence is TGTGCCAGCATACACGCGACAGGGGAAGCCAAAAACATTCAGTACTTC.

The V and J genes are TRBV19 and TRBJ1-5, with TRBD1 identical over 7 bases. This CDR3 has 18 residues. Germline assignment: CDR1 LNHDA and CDR2 SQIVND (reference sequence). After removal of 0 bases from V and 2 bases from J, the junction contained 10 bases not matched to a gene. The CDR3 region has the DNA TGTGCCAGTAGTATAGATCCGACCAGGGGGAAGGGCAATCAGCCCCAGCATTTT. This encodes CASSIDPTRGKGNQPQHF.

Regarding this clone: Other DNA sequences from this sample encode an identical CDR3 as well. The chain employs TRBV19 and TRBJ1-1, with TRBD1 matching over 8 bases. J gave up 0 bases and V 7 bases, and 4 bases lay outside the gene matches. CDR1 is LNHDA and CDR2 is SQIVND in the germline V gene (reference sequence). This CDR3 region has 14 residues. The DNA for the CDR3 is TGTGCCAGTACCCGGGACAGGATGAACACTGAAGCTTTCTTT. It specifies CASTRDRMNTEAFF. Based on the CDR3 plus reference TRBV19 and TRBJ1-1, the full variable domain is DGGITQSPKYLFRKEGQNVTLSCEQNLNHDAMYWYRQDPGQGLRLIYYSQIVNDFQKGDIAEGYSVSREKKESFPLTVTSAQKNPTAFYLCASTRDRMNTEAFFGQGTRLTVV.

The chain employs TRBV28 and TRBJ2-3; 7 positions agree with TRBD1. This CDR3 is 14 amino acids long. Germline CDR1 and CDR2: MDHEN and SYDVKM. Trimming at V came to 7 bases and at J to 1 base, leaving 5 bases not matched to a gene. Here the CDR3 DNA reads TGTGCCAGCATCCCACAGGGGCGCACAGATACGCAGTATTTT. This encodes CASIPQGRTDTQYF.

This chain uses TRBV19 with TRBJ2-7, with a possible D match to TRBD2 (6 bases). V was shortened by 1 base and J by 2 bases, with 12 bases between the two germline ends. This CDR3 has 15 amino acids. The germline V gene has CDR1 LNHDA and CDR2 SQIVND (reference sequence). CDR3 amino acids: CASSIAPGAPYEQYF. For the CDR3, the DNA is TGTGCCAGTAGTATAGCCCCGGGAGCGCCCTACGAGCAGTACTTC.